One and the same sample provided the 26 T cell receptor beta chains below, sequenced in a study of graft-versus-host responses after intestinal transplantation. Their recognized antigens are unknown. Measured with immunoSEQ multiplex PCR; TCRdb has only the in-frame clones, and not every one. The sample shows under 100,000 clones, about 95% of them seen only once. The starting material was unstimulated CD4+ T cells sorted from spleen or lymph node cells, obtained before transplant. These receptor sequences come from a human donor who was the organ donor for an intestinal transplant.

The chain recombines TRBV19 with TRBJ1-2; tentative D call: TRBD1 (6 bases). Germline V gene data show CDR1 as LNHDA and CDR2 as SQIVND (reference sequence). CDR3 length: 13 amino acids. The V gene lost 3 bases and the J gene lost 2 bases, with 7 bases spanning the gap. CDR3 bases: TGTGCCAGTAGTATTACAGGGAACTATGGCTACACCTTC. Translated, it gives CASSITGNYGYTF.

This clone has only one observation. The rearrangement links TRBV5-1 to TRBJ2-2; D not certain. The V gene lost 3 bases and the J gene lost 0 bases, with 18 bases spanning the gap. Looked up from germline, CDR1 is SGHRS and CDR2 is YFSETQ. The length of the CDR3 is 18 residues. CDR3 nucleotides: TGCGCCAGCAGCTCCCTCAGTCCCGTACGATCGAACACCGGGGAGCTGTTTTTT. This translates into CASSSLSPVRSNTGELFF.

The chain joins TRBV28 to TRBJ2-5; tentative D call: TRBD1 (6 bases). Germline CDR1 MDHEN, CDR2 SYDVKM. The CDR3 extends over 18 amino acids. V gave up 1 base and J gave up 3 bases, with 21 bases separating them. The CDR3 loop is CASSLLWGLTGPEETQYF. The CDR3 DNA sequence: TGTGCCAGCAGTTTATTGTGGGGGTTGACAGGACCTGAAGAGACCCAGTACTTC.

The chain joins TRBV13 to TRBJ2-7, with D hard to call. CDR1 PRHDT and CDR2 FYEKMQ come from the germline V gene (reference sequence). Trimming took off 4 bases at V and 2 bases at J, with 12 bases between the two ends. There are 14 residues in the CDR3. CDR3 sequence: CASSSLQETYEQYF. The CDR3 DNA follows: TGTGCCAGCAGCTCCCTGCAGGAGACCTACGAGCAGTACTTC.

The rearrangement links TRBV7-8 to TRBJ2-3, with TRBD2 matching 14 bases. Germline CDR1 reads SGHVS; CDR2 reads FQNEAQ. The CDR3 contains 19 residues. The junction had 8 bases not matched to a gene; V was cut back by 0 bases and J by 3 bases. Here the CDR3 reads CASSLARLAGGPGTDTQYF. The CDR3 nucleotides are TGTGCCAGCAGCTTAGCTAGACTAGCGGGGGGGCCTGGGACAGATACGCAGTATTTT.

This clone was seen just once. The chain combines TRBV29-1 with TRBJ1-5; D gene unclear. Between the trimmed V and J ends, which lost 7 bases and 1 base, there was a span of 5 bases. CDR1 is SQVTM and CDR2 is ANQGSEA in the germline V gene. There are 11 residues in the CDR3. CDR3 coding DNA: TGCAGCGCTGGGAGCAATCAGCCCCAGCATTTT. Its protein product is CSAGSNQPQHF.

J is TRBJ1-2 and V is TRBV7-9; TRBD1 is a possible D gene (5 bases). The CDR3 consists of 12 residues. Looked up from germline, CDR1 is SEHNR and CDR2 is FQNEAQ (reference sequence). Trimming removed 1 base from V and 6 bases from J, with 6 bases in between. CDR3 DNA: TGTGCCAGCAGCTTAGTCAGGGATGGCTACACCTTC. Its protein product is CASSLVRDGYTF.

The V and J genes are TRBV7-9 and TRBJ1-5; D call uncertain. V gave up 5 bases and J gave up 6 bases, with 11 bases separating them. CDR3 length equals 13 residues. Germline-derived CDR1 and CDR2 are SEHNR and FQNEAQ (reference sequence). In nucleotides, the CDR3 is TGTGCCAGCAGCCGTGAATCCAGTCAGCCCCAGCATTTT. It translates to CASSRESSQPQHF.

The chain employs TRBV23-1 and TRBJ2-5; D not certain. TRBV23-1 is treated as an ORF (open reading frame) with a function not yet certain. CDR3 length: 14 amino acids. V was clipped by 3 bases and J by 5 bases, with 13 bases between them. The CDR3 here is CASSQSVMIETQYF. The CDR3 bases are TGCGCCAGCAGTCAGTCAGTCATGATTGAGACCCAGTACTTC.

This chain joins TRBV7-9 and TRBJ2-7; D is ambiguous. Trimming removed 5 bases from V and 5 bases from J, with 13 bases in between. The CDR3 consists of 13 residues. Germline CDR1 reads SEHNR; CDR2 reads FQNEAQ (reference sequence). CDR3 nucleotides: TGTGCCAGCAGCCATCATAACAACCACGAGCAGTACTTC. Protein product: CASSHHNNHEQYF.

The chain carries TRBV19 and TRBJ1-4; 10 bases are a match to TRBD1. The CDR3 sequence is 18 residues long. In germline, CDR1 is LNHDA, CDR2 SQIVND (reference sequence). Unmatched junction bases numbered 18, after V lost 7 bases and J lost 7 bases. The CDR3: CASKPSPAGTGVGEKLFF. CDR3 nucleotides: TGTGCCAGTAAACCCTCCCCAGCCGGGACAGGGGTAGGTGAAAAACTGTTTTTT.

The chain employs TRBV9 and TRBJ1-1; 7 bases match TRBD1. The CDR3 has 14 residues. The V and J ends lost 0 bases and 1 base, in that order; junction bases with no gene match: 0. Germline loops: CDR1 SGDLS, CDR2 YYNGEE. The CDR3 DNA follows: TGTGCCAGCAGCGTAGGGACAGGGAACACTGAAGCTTTCTTT. Residues: CASSVGTGNTEAFF.

V and J are TRBV2 and TRBJ2-7; D not certain. CDR1 and CDR2 (germline): SNHLY, FYNNEI. Trimming took 6 bases from V and 0 from J, leaving 12 bases between them. The CDR3 contains 14 residues. CDR3 sequence: CASSPTTASYEQYF. CDR3 nucleotides: TGTGCCAGCAGCCCCACTACTGCCTCCTACGAGCAGTACTTC.

The J gene is TRBJ2-3, the V gene TRBV29-1; the D is unclear. This CDR3 has 15 amino acids. Trimming removed 0 bases from V and 1 base from J, with 11 bases in between. Germline V CDR1 and CDR2: SQVTM, ANQGSEA. CDR3: CSVEDRPSGTDTQYF. The DNA for the CDR3 is TGCAGCGTTGAAGACCGGCCAAGCGGCACAGATACGCAGTATTTT.

The chain has TRBV9 and TRBJ1-6; TRBD1 might be the D (6 bases). Germline values: CDR1 SGDLS, CDR2 YYNGEE. Deletions cut 3 bases from V and 6 bases from J, with 10 bases between. The length of the CDR3 is 14 residues. The CDR3 DNA follows: TGTGCCAGCAGCGGGACAGACTTTAATTCACCCCTCCACTTT. Protein: CASSGTDFNSPLHF.

V usage is TRBV10-1 and J usage is TRBJ1-1; the D gene is possibly TRBD1 (5 bases). The V gene lost 11 bases and the J gene lost 7 bases, with 14 bases spanning the gap. The CDR3 totals 11 residues. CDR1 and CDR2 from the germline V gene are WNHNN and SYGVQD (reference sequence). The CDR3 here is CAPKEGIEAFF. CDR3 in DNA: TGCGCCCCGAAGGAGGGGATTGAAGCTTTCTTT.

J is TRBJ1-5 and V is TRBV7-9, with 7 bases aligning to TRBD1. The J segment lost 4 bases and the V segment lost 4 bases, leaving 7 bases of the junction unmatched. The CDR3 totals 15 residues. Germline CDR1 is SEHNR and CDR2 is FQNEAQ (reference sequence). The CDR3 spells CASSSGTVINQPQHF. CDR3 in DNA: TGTGCCAGCAGCTCCGGGACAGTTATTAATCAGCCCCAGCATTTT.

This chain connects TRBV7-3 to TRBJ2-2; TRBD1 is a possible D gene (6 bases). Germline V gene lookup returns CDR1 SGHTA and CDR2 FQGTGA. The germline V and J ends were trimmed by 3 bases and 5 bases, with 10 bases remaining between them. This CDR3 comprises 14 residues. CDR3 nucleotides: TGTGCCAGCAGCTTCGGGACATCAACCGGGGAGCTGTTTTTT. Its protein product is CASSFGTSTGELFF.

The gene calls are TRBV19 and TRBJ2-7, with 8 bases aligning to TRBD2. V gave up 6 bases and J gave up 2 bases; unmatched junction bases: 9. This CDR3 contains 15 residues. CDR1 and CDR2 (germline): LNHDA, SQIVND (reference sequence). The CDR3 reads CASSIKPGLAYEQYF. The CDR3 nucleotides are TGTGCCAGTAGCATAAAACCGGGACTAGCCTACGAGCAGTACTTC.

The rearrangement joins TRBV27 to TRBJ2-7, with TRBD1 matching 8 bases. In germline, CDR1 is MNHEY, CDR2 SMNVEV (reference sequence). The CDR3 is 15 residues long. After removal of 6 bases from V and 0 bases from J, the junction contained 7 bases not matched to a gene. This CDR3 is CASRLSGTGSYEQYF. CDR3 DNA sequence: TGTGCCAGCAGGCTCTCCGGGACAGGCTCCTACGAGCAGTACTTC.

CDR3 amino acids: CASSEASALYNEQFF. The CDR3, as DNA: TGTGCCAGCAGTGAAGCCTCGGCACTATACAATGAGCAGTTCTTC. The chain recombines TRBV6-1 with TRBJ2-1; D gene unclear. Trimming took off 0 bases at V and 4 bases at J, with 10 bases between the two ends. CDR1 MNHNS and CDR2 SASEGT come from the germline V gene. CDR3 length: 15 residues.

The V and J genes are TRBV18 and TRBJ2-7; weak D call: TRBD1 (5 bases). CDR3 length: 13 residues. Trimming removed 1 base from V and 3 bases from J, with 7 bases in between. Germline V gene data show CDR1 as KGHSH and CDR2 as LQKENI. In nucleotides, the CDR3 is TGTGCCAGCTCACCACAGGGGCGCTACGAGCAGTACTTC. It specifies CASSPQGRYEQYF.

The chain combines TRBV5-1 with TRBJ1-1; D is uncertain. Trimming cost V 0 bases and J 1 base, with 7 bases left between them. The germline CDR1 and CDR2 sequences are SGHRS and YFSETQ. The CDR3 has 14 residues. The CDR3 bases are TGCGCCAGCAGCTTGGGGTTTCGGAACACTGAAGCTTTCTTT. Its translation: CASSLGFRNTEAFF.

The chain is built from TRBV7-2 and TRBJ2-2; D remains unclear. The CDR3 has 16 residues. CDR1 and CDR2 (germline): SGHTA, FQGNSA. V was shortened by 5 bases and J by 0 bases, with 13 bases between the two germline ends. This CDR3 reads CASSPEGGSNTGELFF. The CDR3 region has the DNA TGTGCCAGCAGCCCAGAAGGCGGTTCGAACACCGGGGAGCTGTTTTTT.

This chain connects TRBV7-3 to TRBJ1-1; no reliable D call. The length of the CDR3 is 12 residues. V lost 2 bases and J lost 2, with 3 bases in between. Germline values: CDR1 SGHTA, CDR2 FQGTGA. The CDR3 sequence is CASSLQNTEAFF. CDR3 sequence (DNA): TGTGCCAGCAGCTTACAAAACACTGAAGCTTTCTTT.

This clone showed up just a few times. This rearrangement joins TRBV28 to TRBJ1-1, with D possibly matching TRBD1 (6 bases). The CDR3 contains 15 residues. V lost 5 bases and J 12 bases, leaving 25 bases between the germline ends. The V gene's germline CDR1 is MDHEN and CDR2 SYDVKM. CDR3 sequence (DNA): TGTGCCAGCAGTGCGTATGATCGGGACACCCCCCGCTCTTTCTTT. It is translated as CASSAYDRDTPRSFF.